The source of this T cell receptor beta chain is a study of cytomegalovirus exposure and HLA in healthy donors. PCR employed 60 Vbeta and 13 Jbeta primers. Method: immunoSEQ multiplex PCR; TCRdb's copy keeps in-frame clones and lacks some. The sample features tens of thousands of clones, with approximately 1.1% in its top ten. Trimming took off 0 bases at V and 3 bases at J, with 8 bases between the two ends. In germline, CDR1 is SEHNR, CDR2 FQNEAQ (reference sequence). CDR3 size: 14 residues. Study-wide results and caveats: Across HLA loci, a later analysis found differing TCR association rates, with DRB1 most and HLA-C fewest. Previously analyzed data showed that most TCR beta V segments were productive at a frequency of about 87% or about 30%. Analyses of presence/absence relied on an assumption of roughly uniform sequencing depth across donors.

A word on this clone: What it recognizes is unknown.

This TCR was sampled from a woman in her 30s in good health and CMV-seronegative. Material for sequencing was PBMCs. The V gene is TRBV7-9, the J gene TRBJ1-1; D is unresolved. CDR3 nucleotides: TGTGCCAGCAGCTTAGCGCTGAGGGACACTGAAGCTTTCTTT. This translates into CASSLALRDTEAFF.